This T cell receptor beta chain emerged from a study of human T cells and chemical hapten exposure. Overall study context: How much TCR each sample yielded varied, mostly because pooled library volumes differed slightly.

Time point defined: healthy volunteer bleed at 2 weeks. Extraction yielded total RNA from whole blood (unfractionated). During construction of the library, unique molecular identifiers were attached to individual cDNA molecules for quantitative, reproducible TCR counting. MiXCR was run by TCRdb on the RACE reads, yielding one entry per CDR3 protein. The sample records approximately 97,000 distinct CDR3 sequences, approximately 10% being singletons. Findings of the study overall: TCRs above 1 in 1000 frequency did not change with DPC sensitization.

Points on this clonotype: Its target is unknown.

The receptor was isolated from a female donor in good health. Some clones in this sample may be carry-over from other donors' samples. Input material: whole blood.

CDR3 in DNA: TGTGCCAGCAGTACCTCTAGCGGATCCTACAATGAGCAGTTCTTC. Its protein is CASSTSSGSYNEQFF. The V and J genes are TRBV28 and TRBJ2-1; TRBD2 aligns across 7 bases. There are 15 residues in the CDR3. Germline-derived CDR1 and CDR2 are MDHEN and SYDVKM. J was trimmed by 1 base and V by 5 bases; bases with no gene match: 5.